This TCR beta chain was obtained from a study of response to subunit inactivated influenza vaccine. The CDR3 has 15 amino acids. From germline, CDR1 is DFQATT and CDR2 SNEGSKA (reference sequence). Between the trimmed V and J ends, which lost 1 base and 2 bases, there was a span of 12 bases. Study-level points and caveats: Each seasonal influenza vaccination, the authors suggested, recruits few new T cells.

TCRdb re-called the RT-PCR reads with MiXCR, one entry per CDR3 protein. The profile shows 710,000 or so distinct CDR3 sequences, more than 15% of them singletons. A remark on this clonotype: Antigen: not known.

This clonotype was sampled from a man aged 50-59 years who received an inactivated influenza vaccine. The chain links TRBV20-1 to TRBJ2-1, with a tentative D call TRBD2 (6 bases). The sample in question was PBMCs from blood, obtained roughly 12 days after vaccination. DNA for the CDR3: TGCAGTGCTAGAGTGGGGACTTCACCCTACAATGAGCAGTTCTTC. Translation gives CSARVGTSPYNEQFF.